These T cell receptor beta chains were read from a single sample in a study of T cells in Graves' hyperthyroidism and ophthalmopathy. TCRdb analysed the multiplex PCR reads with MiXCR anew, one entry per CDR3 protein. Found here are around 400,000 distinct CDR3 sequences, approximately 15% of them singletons; the top ten hold about a quarter. Source material: blood. The receptor set was obtained from a woman under 30 with Graves' hyperthyroidism that later progressed to Graves' ophthalmopathy. Both conserved end residues are part of each CDR3.

>TRBV4-1|TRBJ1-5
CASSPFGGNQPQHF
>TRBV28|TRBJ2-5
CASSHYAGAQETQYF
>TRBV6-8|TRBJ2-6
CASSYSQALSGANVLTF
>TRBV6-1|TRBJ1-2
CASSTGGAYGYTF
>TRBV20-1|TRBJ2-1
CSASGLSSYNEQFF
>TRBV20-1|TRBJ2-7
CSATSGTGRGEQYF
>TRBV6-1|TRBJ2-5
CASSWSSGMQETQYF
>TRBV6-1|TRBJ1-1
CASSDMAYRAFF
>TRBV6-1|TRBJ2-1
CASSPRGLSNEQFF
>TRBV9|TRBJ2-1
CASSAPPWASGRNEQFF
>TRBV11-2|TRBJ2-4
CASRRVGKNIQYF
>TRBV7-9|TRBJ1-4
CASSLRRIGWGEKLFF
>TRBV28|TRBJ2-5
CASSFSFGGSTEETQYF
>TRBV20-1|TRBJ1-5
CSARGTAGNQPQHF
>TRBV28|TRBJ2-7
CASRQFPLAGNYEQYF
>TRBV15|TRBJ2-7
CATSRELGSSYEQYF